This T cell receptor beta chain appears in the sequencing data of a study of shared T cell receptors in the human thymus. Losses at the gene ends were 4 bases for V and 1 base for J; bases not matched to a gene: 9. Per the germline V gene, CDR1 is SGHNT and CDR2 is YYREEE (reference sequence). This CDR3 comprises 17 residues. Data came from immunoSEQ multiplex PCR; TCRdb stores just in-frame clones and leaves some out. This table holds about 660,000 clones, roughly 90% found once. In addition, the sample was reused for a study of human thymus T cells. This second study notes: Having corrective surgery for congenital heart defects, healthy Finnish infants were the ones who donated. Thymus specimens were resections from corrective heart surgery. Across thymic and blood repertoires, the usage of V and J genes appeared to be biased. Thymic repertoires from unrelated individuals overlapped highly, related research reported.

This TCR was sampled from a boy under three years old with a congenital heart defect. The sample consisted of thymocytes. J is TRBJ2-7 and V is TRBV5-4, with 12 bases fitting TRBD2. CDR3 coding DNA: TGTGCCAGCAGCGTTAACCCCGGGACTAGCGGGTCCTACGAGCAGTACTTC. Its protein is CASSVNPGTSGSYEQYF.